Shown below are 18 T cell receptor beta chains from a single sample sequenced in a study of shared T cell receptors in the human thymus (dated by TCRdb to the early 2020s). The protocol used for the library was the immunoSEQ multiplex PCR assay. TCRdb took over this immuneACCESS table, retaining in-frame rearrangements with V and J assigned. Such tables are incomplete; in checked studies, under half of the missing clones stem from an unresolved V gene, and the remainder is unexplained. The sample table holds 450,000 to 650,000 clones, of which 78% were seen once. The biggest ten clones account for roughly 0.013% of the sample. The same sample was also used in a study of human thymus T cells.

The material sequenced was thymocytes. The receptors were sampled from a boy under two years old with a congenital heart defect. Donor details come from another sample of the same person, matched by shared clones.

This clone was detected a few times. The J gene is TRBJ2-7, the V gene TRBV7-9; D remains ambiguous. CDR1 is SEHNR and CDR2 is FQNEAQ in the germline V gene (reference sequence). Trimming removed 5 bases from V and 3 bases from J, with 11 bases in between. There are 13 residues in the CDR3. CDR3 nucleotide sequence: TGTGCCAGCAGCCTAGGAAAGAGCTACGAGCAGTACTTC. Amino acid sequence: CASSLGKSYEQYF. Full variable domain (outside the CDR3, taken from reference TRBV7-9 and TRBJ2-7): DTGVSQNPRHKITKRGQNVTFRCDPISEHNRLYWYRQTLGQGPEFLTYFQNEAQLEKSRLLSDRFSAERPKGSFSTLEIQRTEQGDSAMYLCASSLGKSYEQYFGPGTRLTVT.

This clone has more than one count but fewer than ten. This chain links TRBV29-1 with TRBJ1-2, with D unresolved. Trimming removed 4 bases at V and 0 bases at J, with 15 bases between. The CDR3 extends over 15 amino acids. CDR1 and CDR2 (germline): SQVTM, ANQGSEA. Written as DNA, the CDR3 is TGCAGCGTTGGAGAGGAGGACTCTTCTAACTATGGCTACACCTTC. Translated: CSVGEEDSSNYGYTF.

The genes are TRBV28 and TRBJ2-2, with 9 bases aligning to TRBD1. This CDR3 has 17 amino acids. CDR1 and CDR2 (germline): MDHEN, SYDVKM. V lost 4 bases, J lost 6 bases, and 12 bases stayed unmatched. CDR3 residues: CASSWPLRDRDPGELFF. The CDR3 coding sequence is TGTGCCAGCAGTTGGCCCCTTCGGGACAGGGATCCCGGGGAGCTGTTTTTT.

The V gene is TRBV19, the J gene TRBJ2-3; 8 bases are a match to TRBD2. Germline loops: CDR1 LNHDA, CDR2 SQIVND (reference sequence). The J segment lost 8 bases and the V segment lost 7 bases, leaving 17 bases of the junction unmatched. CDR3 length: 16 amino acids. CDR3 region: CASKDTDGRASGTQYF. DNA of the CDR3: TGTGCCAGTAAGGATACTGACGGGAGGGCCAGTGGTACGCAGTATTTT.

This chain links TRBV7-9 with TRBJ2-7; 10 nucleotides align to TRBD2. This CDR3 is 15 amino acids long. Germline CDR1 is SEHNR and CDR2 is FQNEAQ (reference sequence). Trimming took 5 bases from V and 5 from J; bases not matched to a gene: 9. CDR3 protein: CASSPTLAGGNEQYF. The CDR3, as DNA: TGTGCCAGCAGCCCGACCTTAGCGGGAGGTAACGAGCAGTACTTC.

The genes are TRBV15 and TRBJ2-3; 12 bases fit TRBD2. This CDR3 comprises 19 residues. Germline V gene sequence: CDR1 LNHNV, CDR2 YYDKDF (reference sequence). V trimming: 2 bases; J trimming: 0 bases; junction bases outside the gene matches: 9. CDR3 protein: CATSRIGFGTSGSTDTQYF. In nucleotides, the CDR3 is TGTGCCACCAGCAGAATAGGTTTTGGGACTAGCGGGAGCACAGATACGCAGTATTTT.

This chain joins TRBV10-2 and TRBJ2-7; 7 bases are a match to TRBD2. In germline, CDR1 is WSHSY, CDR2 SAAADI. V gave up 5 bases and J gave up 5 bases; unmatched junction bases: 18. CDR3 size: 17 residues. The DNA of the CDR3 is TGCGCCAGCAGTTCTGCGGGAGAGTCAAAGGAAGGGCACGAGCAGTACTTC. It specifies CASSSAGESKEGHEQYF.

V usage is TRBV27 and J usage is TRBJ2-7, with 9 bases aligning to TRBD2. Per germline, CDR1 MNHEY and CDR2 SMNVEV (reference sequence). This CDR3 contains 16 residues. Trimming took 6 bases from V and 6 from J; bases not matched to a gene: 15. CDR3 DNA: TGTGCCAGCAGCCCCCGGTTTAGCGGGAGTTCTCTCGAGCAGTACTTC. It encodes CASSPRFSGSSLEQYF.

The chain employs TRBV6-5 and TRBJ2-1; D unresolved. CDR1 MNHEY and CDR2 SVGAGI come from the germline V gene. Trimming removed 7 bases from V and 0 bases from J, with 7 bases in between. The CDR3 consists of 13 residues. The CDR3 nucleotides read TGTGCCAGCATGCCTAGCTCCTACAATGAGCAGTTCTTC. Translated, it gives CASMPSSYNEQFF.

A few counts support this clone. The rearrangement joins TRBV28 to TRBJ2-7, with 9 bases aligning to TRBD2. The V gene end was trimmed by 8 bases and the J gene end by 0 bases; junction bases not matched to a gene: 8. The CDR3 is 15 amino acids. Germline-derived CDR1 and CDR2 are MDHEN and SYDVKM. The CDR3: CASVPTSGSSYEQYF. In DNA, the CDR3 is TGTGCCAGCGTACCGACTAGCGGTTCCTCCTACGAGCAGTACTTC.

The V and J genes are TRBV2 and TRBJ1-1, with TRBD1 identical over 10 bases. This CDR3 is built from 16 residues. V lost 6 bases, J lost 1 base, and 8 bases stayed unmatched. CDR1 and CDR2 from the germline V gene are SNHLY and FYNNEI. The CDR3 DNA follows: TGTGCCAGCAGCCTCGGACAGGGGGGCGGGAACACTGAAGCTTTCTTT. The encoded protein is CASSLGQGGGNTEAFF.

The chain combines TRBV10-2 with TRBJ1-5; no firm D call. This CDR3 has 16 amino acids. The V end was cut by 5 bases, the J end by 2 bases, with 16 bases between. Germline V gene lookup returns CDR1 WSHSY and CDR2 SAAADI. The CDR3 sequence is CASSPARGIGNQPQHF. The CDR3 DNA is TGCGCCAGCAGTCCCGCCAGAGGCATAGGCAATCAGCCCCAGCATTTT.

The CDR3 region has the DNA TGTGCGGGGGGCGGGAGTGACAATGAGCAGTTCTTC. Amino acid sequence: CAGGGSDNEQFF. This sequence joins TRBV5-4 and TRBJ2-1; D is possibly TRBD2 (7 bases). CDR1 is SGHNT, CDR2 YYREEE, per germline (reference sequence). The CDR3 length is 12 residues.

With respect to this clone: Other DNA sequences within the sample encode an identical CDR3. The chain is built from TRBV27 and TRBJ2-5; maybe TRBD1 (5 bases). Germline V gene data show CDR1 as MNHEY and CDR2 as SMNVEV (reference sequence). V lost 2 bases and J lost 1, with 5 bases in between. This CDR3 is built from 13 residues. Here the CDR3 DNA reads TGTGCCAGCAGTTTAGACAGCCAAGAGACCCAGTACTTC. Residues: CASSLDSQETQYF.

The chain couples TRBV7-9 to TRBJ2-2; TRBD2 matches 8 bases. The V segment lost 5 bases and the J segment 4 bases; nucleotides outside the gene matches: 9. Per germline, CDR1 SEHNR and CDR2 FQNEAQ (reference sequence). This CDR3 has 16 residues. The CDR3 sequence is CASSRTSQEGTGELFF. The CDR3, as DNA: TGTGCCAGCAGCCGGACTAGCCAGGAGGGCACCGGGGAGCTGTTTTTT. The full variable domain, rest sourced from reference TRBV7-9 and TRBJ2-2, is DTGVSQNPRHKITKRGQNVTFRCDPISEHNRLYWYRQTLGQGPEFLTYFQNEAQLEKSRLLSDRFSAERPKGSFSTLEIQRTEQGDSAMYLCASSRTSQEGTGELFFGEGSRLTVL.

This sequence joins TRBV7-9 and TRBJ2-7, with D perhaps TRBD2 (6 bases). Trimming took off 2 bases at V and 3 bases at J, with 8 bases between the two ends. The CDR3 contains 13 residues. CDR1 SEHNR and CDR2 FQNEAQ come from the germline V gene (reference sequence). The CDR3 bases are TGTGCCAGCAGCTTAAGGGGACTCTACGAGCAGTACTTC. It yields the protein CASSLRGLYEQYF.

The chain uses TRBV30 and TRBJ1-1; no clear D gene. The CDR3 totals 16 residues. V dropped 5 bases and J dropped 0 bases, with 19 bases sitting between them. In germline, CDR1 is GTSNPN, CDR2 SVGIG (reference sequence). CDR3 amino acids: CAWVGGRLKMNTEAFF. As DNA, the CDR3 is TGTGCCTGGGTTGGAGGGCGGCTCAAGATGAACACTGAAGCTTTCTTT.

This clone was seen only a few times. The CDR3 sequence: CASSLTGTRGAFDTQYF. For the CDR3, the DNA is TGTGCCAGCAGCTTAACCGGGACTAGAGGTGCGTTTGATACGCAGTATTTT. The rearrangement links TRBV13 to TRBJ2-3, with 8 nucleotides matching TRBD2. The J segment lost 6 bases and the V segment lost 2 bases, leaving 13 bases of the junction unmatched. This CDR3 region has 17 residues. Germline assignment: CDR1 PRHDT and CDR2 FYEKMQ (reference sequence).